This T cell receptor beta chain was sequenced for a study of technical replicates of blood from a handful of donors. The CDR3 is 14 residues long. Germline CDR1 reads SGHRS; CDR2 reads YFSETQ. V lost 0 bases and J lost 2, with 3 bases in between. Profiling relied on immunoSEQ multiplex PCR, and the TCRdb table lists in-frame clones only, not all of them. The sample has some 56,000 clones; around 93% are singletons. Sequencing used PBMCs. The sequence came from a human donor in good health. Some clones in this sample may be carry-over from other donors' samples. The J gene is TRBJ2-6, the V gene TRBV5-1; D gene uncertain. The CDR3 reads CASSLATGANVLTF. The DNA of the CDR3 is TGCGCCAGCAGCTTGGCCACTGGGGCCAACGTCCTGACTTTC.